This record looks at one TCR beta chain sequence and its context. Among the patients, aged 18 to 65, hyperthyroidism was newly diagnosed and had lasted under 2 months. TCR beta CDR3 regions were amplified from RNA. With the HTBI primer set, the TCR CDR3 went through a first round of RT-PCR. TCRdb fed the multiplex PCR reads into MiXCR, producing one record per CDR3 protein. The data hold 500,000 to 600,000 distinct CDR3 sequences, with 46% observed a single time. The data were taken from a study of T cells in Graves' hyperthyroidism and ophthalmopathy. V lost 8 bases, J lost 0 bases, and 14 bases lay in between. This CDR3 spans 13 amino acids. CDR1 and CDR2 from the germline V gene are SQVTM and ANQGSEA.

The clonotype comes from a woman aged 18-30 years with Graves' hyperthyroidism. The rearrangement links TRBV29-1 to TRBJ2-7; D is perhaps TRBD1 (6 bases). The sequenced sample was peripheral blood or thyroid tissue (not recorded which). CDR3 DNA sequence: TGCAGCTCAATGACAGGAACCTCCTACGAGCAGTACTTC. Protein product: CSSMTGTSYEQYF.